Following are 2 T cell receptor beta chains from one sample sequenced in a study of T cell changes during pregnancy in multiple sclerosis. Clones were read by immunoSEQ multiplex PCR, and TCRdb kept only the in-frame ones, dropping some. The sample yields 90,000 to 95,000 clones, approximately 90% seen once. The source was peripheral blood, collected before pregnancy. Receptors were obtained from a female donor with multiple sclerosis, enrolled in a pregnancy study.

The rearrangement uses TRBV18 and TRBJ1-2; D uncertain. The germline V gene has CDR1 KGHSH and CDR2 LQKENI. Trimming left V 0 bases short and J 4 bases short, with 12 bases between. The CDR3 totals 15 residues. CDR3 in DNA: TGTGCCAGCTCACCACCGACCGGCGGCCCCTATGGCTACACCTTC. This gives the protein CASSPPTGGPYGYTF.

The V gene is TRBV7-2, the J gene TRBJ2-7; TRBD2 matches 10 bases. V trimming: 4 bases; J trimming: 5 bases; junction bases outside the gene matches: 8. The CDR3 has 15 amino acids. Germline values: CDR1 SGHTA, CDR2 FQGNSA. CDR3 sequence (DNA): TGTGCCAGCAGCTCAGGTAGCGGGAGGATTGACGAGCAGTACTTC. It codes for CASSSGSGRIDEQYF.